Listed below are T cell receptor beta chains from one sample, sequenced in a study of OX40 agonist ivuxolimab in advanced cancers. Assay used: immunoSEQ multiplex PCR; TCRdb lists only in-frame clones, some missing. The sample has about 68,000 clones, 85% to 95% seen once. Sequenced material: CD4+ or CD8+ T cells sorted from blood, taken in a trial of the OX40 agonist ivuxolimab. The origin of the receptors is an adult with an advanced solid tumor such as melanoma, head and neck, liver or kidney cancer. Each CDR3 is given with its conserved first and last residue. Fields, in order: V gene, clone size, J gene, D gene, CDR3 DNA, CDR3 protein. A D gene is named only where the DNA matches it firmly. A row's size may be missing; if present it is once, few, many or a size class.

v_gene: TRBV6-5; abundance: .; j_gene: TRBJ1-3; d_gene: .; CDR3nt: TGTGCCAGCAGTTACTCGGGACTTAGCTCTGGAAACACCATATATTTT; CDR3aa: CASSYSGLSSGNTIYF
v_gene: TRBV7-6; abundance: .; j_gene: TRBJ2-1; d_gene: TRBD2; CDR3nt: TGTGCCAGCAGCTTGTCTAGCGGGGCCTACAATGAGCAGTTCTTC; CDR3aa: CASSLSSGAYNEQFF
v_gene: TRBV16; abundance: .; j_gene: TRBJ1-4; d_gene: TRBD1; CDR3nt: TGTGCCAGCAGCCAAGACAGGGGTTCTAATGAAAAACTGTTTTTT; CDR3aa: CASSQDRGSNEKLFF
v_gene: TRBV4-3; abundance: .; j_gene: TRBJ1-2; d_gene: .; CDR3nt: TGCGCCAGCAGCCAAGAAGTCCGGCAAGCGTCGAGCTATGGCTACACCTTC; CDR3aa: CASSQEVRQASSYGYTF
v_gene: TRBV19; abundance: .; j_gene: TRBJ1-1; d_gene: .; CDR3nt: TGTGCCAGTAGTATAGTCTCGGTCTCGAACACTGAAGCTTTCTTT; CDR3aa: CASSIVSVSNTEAFF
v_gene: TRBV5-8; abundance: .; j_gene: TRBJ1-6; d_gene: TRBD1; CDR3nt: TGTGCCAGCAGCCCCTTATGGGACAGGGTAAATTCACCCCTCCACTTT; CDR3aa: CASSPLWDRVNSPLHF
v_gene: TRBV20-1; abundance: .; j_gene: TRBJ2-1; d_gene: .; CDR3nt: TGCAGTGCTAGAGATCAGAATGAGCAGTTCTTC; CDR3aa: CSARDQNEQFF
v_gene: TRBV27; abundance: .; j_gene: TRBJ2-7; d_gene: .; CDR3nt: TGTGCCAGCAGGACTTTACAGGGTCCCTACGAGCAGTACTTC; CDR3aa: CASRTLQGPYEQYF
v_gene: TRBV5-5; abundance: .; j_gene: TRBJ2-7; d_gene: TRBD1; CDR3nt: TGTGCCAGCAGCCTCTGGGACAGCGCCTACGAGCAGTACTTC; CDR3aa: CASSLWDSAYEQYF
v_gene: TRBV4-3; abundance: once; j_gene: TRBJ1-3; d_gene: .; CDR3nt: TGCGCCAGCAGCCACTCCCTCCTACGATCAAACACCATATATTTT; CDR3aa: CASSHSLLRSNTIYF
v_gene: TRBV28; abundance: .; j_gene: TRBJ2-7; d_gene: .; CDR3nt: TGTGCCAGCAGTCCAGGGGCCTACGAGCAGTACTTC; CDR3aa: CASSPGAYEQYF
v_gene: TRBV7-2; abundance: .; j_gene: TRBJ2-7; d_gene: .; CDR3nt: TGTGCCAGCAGCTTAAGTGTGGTAACCGAGCAGTACTTC; CDR3aa: CASSLSVVTEQYF
v_gene: TRBV5-6; abundance: .; j_gene: TRBJ2-7; d_gene: .; CDR3nt: TGTGCCAGCAGCCTCTATGGAAGGGGTGACTACGAGCAGTACTTC; CDR3aa: CASSLYGRGDYEQYF
v_gene: TRBV14; abundance: .; j_gene: TRBJ2-5; d_gene: .; CDR3nt: TGTGCCAGCAGCCCACGGAAAGAGACCCAGTACTTC; CDR3aa: CASSPRKETQYF
v_gene: TRBV27; abundance: .; j_gene: TRBJ2-1; d_gene: TRBD2; CDR3nt: TGTGCCAGCAGTTTAAGCCCGGGGGGTTTATCCTACAATGAGCAGTTCTTC; CDR3aa: CASSLSPGGLSYNEQFF
v_gene: TRBV30; abundance: .; j_gene: TRBJ2-1; d_gene: TRBD2; CDR3nt: TGTGCCTGGACGACTAGCGTGTACAATGAGCAGTTCTTC; CDR3aa: CAWTTSVYNEQFF
v_gene: TRBV19; abundance: .; j_gene: TRBJ2-2; d_gene: .; CDR3nt: TGTGCCAGTAGTAAGGCCGGGGAGCTGTTTTTT; CDR3aa: CASSKAGELFF
v_gene: TRBV7-9; abundance: .; j_gene: TRBJ2-7; d_gene: .; CDR3nt: TGTGCCAGCAGCTCCCAAACCAATACAGTGTTCTACGAGCAGTACTTC; CDR3aa: CASSSQTNTVFYEQYF
v_gene: TRBV4-2; abundance: once; j_gene: TRBJ1-5; d_gene: TRBD1; CDR3nt: TGTGCCAGCAGCTTCCAGGGGGCAGGGCAGCCCCAGCATTTT; CDR3aa: CASSFQGAGQPQHF
v_gene: TRBV5-5; abundance: .; j_gene: TRBJ2-3; d_gene: TRBD2; CDR3nt: TGTGCCAGCAAGAGGGGACTAGCGGACTACCCGACAACGATCACAGATACGCAGTATTTT; CDR3aa: CASKRGLADYPTTITDTQYF
v_gene: TRBV19; abundance: .; j_gene: TRBJ1-2; d_gene: .; CDR3nt: TGTGCCAGTAGTATTCCGACTTCGTTCGCCGGCTACACCTTC; CDR3aa: CASSIPTSFAGYTF
v_gene: TRBV5-5; abundance: .; j_gene: TRBJ1-2; d_gene: TRBD1; CDR3nt: TGTGCCAGCAGCACGGGGACAGGATTCTATGGCTACACCTTC; CDR3aa: CASSTGTGFYGYTF
v_gene: TRBV13; abundance: .; j_gene: TRBJ2-7; d_gene: .; CDR3nt: TGTGCCAGCAGCGTTGGGGCCACCTACGAGCAGTACTTC; CDR3aa: CASSVGATYEQYF
v_gene: TRBV7-2; abundance: .; j_gene: TRBJ2-1; d_gene: .; CDR3nt: TGTGCCAGCAGCTTCACAGTGAGCTCCTACAATGAGCAGTTCTTC; CDR3aa: CASSFTVSSYNEQFF
v_gene: TRBV28; abundance: .; j_gene: TRBJ1-1; d_gene: TRBD1; CDR3nt: TGTGCCAGCAGGGGGACAGGACAGAACACTGAAGCTTTCTTT; CDR3aa: CASRGTGQNTEAFF
v_gene: TRBV6-1; abundance: .; j_gene: TRBJ1-5; d_gene: TRBD1; CDR3nt: TGTGCCAGCGGACAGGTTTATAGCAATCAGCCCCAGCATTTT; CDR3aa: CASGQVYSNQPQHF
v_gene: TRBV10-3; abundance: .; j_gene: TRBJ2-7; d_gene: TRBD1; CDR3nt: TGTGCCAGCAGTTTCACCGGGACAGATCCCTACGAGCAGTACTTC; CDR3aa: CASSFTGTDPYEQYF
v_gene: TRBV28; abundance: .; j_gene: TRBJ1-5; d_gene: .; CDR3nt: TGTGCCAGCAGTGGGTTGTTGGGCTACAATCAGCCCCAGCATTTT; CDR3aa: CASSGLLGYNQPQHF
v_gene: TRBV28; abundance: few; j_gene: TRBJ2-1; d_gene: TRBD2; CDR3nt: TGTGCCAGCAGTCTTAGCGGGACAAATGAGCAGTTCTTC; CDR3aa: CASSLSGTNEQFF
v_gene: TRBV5-4; abundance: .; j_gene: TRBJ2-1; d_gene: .; CDR3nt: TGTGCCAGCACCTTTGGGGGCGGGGTTGAGCAGTTCTTC; CDR3aa: CASTFGGGVEQFF
v_gene: TRBV5-4; abundance: .; j_gene: TRBJ2-7; d_gene: .; CDR3nt: TGTGCCAGCAGAGGGGGGGCGGGCCCTTTCGACGAGCAGTACTTC; CDR3aa: CASRGGAGPFDEQYF
v_gene: TRBV11-2; abundance: .; j_gene: TRBJ1-2; d_gene: .; CDR3nt: TGTGCCAGCAGCGCGGGGGAGTGGGTCTATGGCTACACCTTC; CDR3aa: CASSAGEWVYGYTF
v_gene: TRBV29-1; abundance: .; j_gene: TRBJ2-7; d_gene: .; CDR3nt: TGCAGCGTGTCAGGGACCGAGCAGTACTTC; CDR3aa: CSVSGTEQYF
v_gene: TRBV11-1; abundance: .; j_gene: TRBJ2-7; d_gene: TRBD1; CDR3nt: TGTGCCAGCAGCTTAACAGGGGTAGGCTACGAGCAGTACTTC; CDR3aa: CASSLTGVGYEQYF
v_gene: TRBV10-1; abundance: .; j_gene: TRBJ2-3; d_gene: .; CDR3nt: TGCGCCAGCAGTCGAAACGCCACAGATACGCAGTATTTT; CDR3aa: CASSRNATDTQYF
v_gene: TRBV4-3; abundance: .; j_gene: TRBJ2-3; d_gene: TRBD1; CDR3nt: TGCGCCAGCAGCCATTTTCTACCGGGACAGGATTACCCCGATACGCAGTATTTT; CDR3aa: CASSHFLPGQDYPDTQYF
v_gene: TRBV6-5; abundance: .; j_gene: TRBJ1-1; d_gene: .; CDR3nt: TGTGCCAGCAGTTATTCGGACGGGGAAGCTTTCTTT; CDR3aa: CASSYSDGEAFF
v_gene: TRBV11-3; abundance: .; j_gene: TRBJ2-1; d_gene: .; CDR3nt: TGTGCCAGCAGCTTAAGAGACCCAAAAAGCTCCTACAATGAGCAGTTCTTC; CDR3aa: CASSLRDPKSSYNEQFF
v_gene: TRBV28; abundance: .; j_gene: TRBJ2-5; d_gene: .; CDR3nt: TGTGCCAGCAGTTCGCGCCGGGACCACCAAGAGACCCAGTACTTC; CDR3aa: CASSSRRDHQETQYF
v_gene: TRBV5-1; abundance: .; j_gene: TRBJ1-1; d_gene: TRBD1; CDR3nt: TGCGCCAGCAACGACAGGGGAGGCACTGAAGCTTTCTTT; CDR3aa: CASNDRGGTEAFF
v_gene: TRBV29-1; abundance: .; j_gene: TRBJ1-1; d_gene: .; CDR3nt: TGCAGCGTTGAAGATTCCGTCAGACTGAACACTGAAGCTTTCTTT; CDR3aa: CSVEDSVRLNTEAFF
v_gene: TRBV29-1; abundance: once; j_gene: TRBJ2-5; d_gene: .; CDR3nt: TGCAGCGTCGAGATAGCGTCTCGGGGACAAAGAGAGACCCAGTACTTC; CDR3aa: CSVEIASRGQRETQYF
v_gene: TRBV9; abundance: .; j_gene: TRBJ2-1; d_gene: .; CDR3nt: TGTGCCAGCAGCGTAGAGTCTCCAGGGTACAATGAGCAGTTCTTC; CDR3aa: CASSVESPGYNEQFF
v_gene: TRBV4-3; abundance: .; j_gene: TRBJ2-3; d_gene: .; CDR3nt: TGCGCCAGCAGCCAAGGGGGGCCCGGCGGGGCCCCCTTGAATACGCAGTATTTT; CDR3aa: CASSQGGPGGAPLNTQYF
v_gene: TRBV9; abundance: .; j_gene: TRBJ2-1; d_gene: .; CDR3nt: TGTGCCAGCAGCGCGAGGGGTCGGGACCCCTACAATGAGCAGTTCTTC; CDR3aa: CASSARGRDPYNEQFF